The 16 T cell receptor beta chains listed next were all sequenced from one sample in a study. TCRdb itself ran the 5' RACE reads through MiXCR, one entry per CDR3 protein. The table lists about 60,000 distinct CDR3 sequences, almost 30% of them singletons. What was sequenced was tumor-infiltrating naive CD4+ T cells sorted from the breast tumor. Subset meaning: naive CD4+ T cells, CD4+CD45RA+CD25-. Every receptor here comes from a female donor with breast cancer.

The chain joins TRBV29-1 to TRBJ2-7, with D possibly being TRBD2 (6 bases). Per germline, CDR1 SQVTM and CDR2 ANQGSEA. The CDR3 extends over 12 amino acids. Trimming cost V 7 bases and J 2 bases, with 12 bases left between them. DNA of the CDR3: TGCAGCGCCAGCGGGCACACCTACGAGCAGTACTTC. Amino acids: CSASGHTYEQYF.

CDR3 sequence reads: CASSPGGRGGEQYF. CDR3 DNA sequence: TGTGCCAGCAGCCCGGGGGGCAGGGGGGGCGAGCAGTACTTC. The chain recombines TRBV7-3 with TRBJ2-7; D could derive from TRBD1 or TRBD2 (7 bases each). The CDR3 is 14 amino acids. The germline V gene encodes CDR1 SGHTA and CDR2 FQGTGA. V gave up 5 bases and J gave up 6 bases, with 17 bases separating them.

This clonotype was counted a few times. The rearrangement joins TRBV11-2 to TRBJ1-1; D uncertain. Per the germline V gene, CDR1 is SGHAT and CDR2 is FQNNGV. This CDR3 is 13 amino acids long. The germline V and J ends were trimmed by 5 bases and 4 bases, with 11 bases remaining between them. CDR3 DNA: TGTGCCAGCAGCCCCCTATCCGGCACTGAAGCTTTCTTT. Protein: CASSPLSGTEAFF. The full variable domain, its missing parts supplied by reference TRBV11-2 and TRBJ1-1, is EAGVAQSPRYKIIEKRQSVAFWCNPISGHATLYWYQQILGQGPKLLIQFQNNGVVDDSQLPKDRFSAERLKGVDSTLKIQPAKLEDSAVYLCASSPLSGTEAFFGQGTRLTVV.

This clonotype was counted between two and nine times. The J gene is TRBJ1-2, the V gene TRBV9; no clear D. Germline assignment: CDR1 SGDLS and CDR2 YYNGEE. Trimming pared 0 bases from V and 3 bases from J, leaving 12 bases between. The CDR3 is 15 amino acids. CDR3 residues: CASSVAGWTDYGYTF. Here the CDR3 DNA reads TGTGCCAGCAGCGTAGCTGGGTGGACGGACTATGGCTACACCTTC.

With regard to this clonotype: A much larger clone lies one base from this, so it may be a read error. V gene TRBV4-2 combines with J gene TRBJ2-6; maybe TRBD1 (6 bases). The germline CDR1 and CDR2 sequences are LGHNA and YNFKEQ. The CDR3 length is 18 residues. For the CDR3, the DNA is TGTGCCAGCTGCCAAGTCGGGACAAGTAACTCTGGGGCCAACGTCCTGACTTTC. This codes for CASCQVGTSNSGANVLTF.

The genes are TRBV7-6 and TRBJ2-7; TRBD2 agrees at 7 bases. The length of the CDR3 is 15 residues. With 4 bases clipped from V and 2 bases from J, the junction kept 8 bases outside the gene matches. The V gene's germline CDR1 is SGHVS and CDR2 FNYEAQ. CDR3 bases: TGTGCCAGCAGCTCGATTCGGGGGGACCCCTACGAGCAGTACTTC. Translated, it gives CASSSIRGDPYEQYF.

This chain connects TRBV3-1 to TRBJ1-5; D unresolved. Germline lookup yields CDR1 LGHDT and CDR2 YNNKEL (reference sequence). CDR3 length: 14 residues. V was trimmed by 8 bases and J by 5 bases, leaving 16 bases between them. The CDR3 protein is CASGWSGGHQPQHF. CDR3 coding DNA: TGTGCCAGCGGGTGGTCGGGAGGTCATCAGCCCCAGCATTTT.

This clonotype appeared a few times. The chain joins TRBV29-1 to TRBJ2-2; the D gene is possibly TRBD1 (6 bases). This CDR3 contains 13 residues. V dropped 4 bases and J dropped 8 bases, with 14 bases sitting between them. The germline gives CDR1 SQVTM, CDR2 ANQGSEA. The CDR3 is CSVAGRGWGELFF. CDR3 nucleotides: TGCAGCGTTGCAGGCAGGGGATGGGGGGAGCTGTTTTTT.

This clonotype has only a few counts. This chain joins TRBV6-6 and TRBJ1-5, with a possible D match to TRBD1 (6 bases). The CDR3 spans 13 residues. In germline, CDR1 is MNHNY, CDR2 SVGAGI (reference sequence). Trimming cost V 2 bases and J 6 bases, with 8 bases left between them. In nucleotides, the CDR3 is TGTGCCAGCAGTTACGGGGGCAGTCAGCCCCAGCATTTT. This sequence encodes CASSYGGSQPQHF.

This clonotype was recorded a few times. The rearrangement joins TRBV20-1 to TRBJ2-7, with TRBD1 matching over 7 bases. This CDR3 spans 13 amino acids. With V trimmed by 4 bases and J by 2 bases, 5 bases remained unmatched. Germline V gives CDR1 DFQATT, CDR2 SNEGSKA (reference sequence). The CDR3 reads CSATKTGAYEQYF. CDR3 nucleotides: TGCAGTGCTACAAAAACAGGGGCCTACGAGCAGTACTTC.

This clonotype appeared a few times. This chain connects TRBV25-1 to TRBJ1-3; a possible D gene is TRBD1 (6 bases). CDR1 and CDR2 (germline): MGHDK, SYGVNS. CDR3 length: 15 residues. The V end lost 6 bases, the J end lost 2 bases, and 14 bases lay between the germline ends. The CDR3 sequence is CASRPGQWAGNTIYF. As DNA, the CDR3 is TGTGCCAGCAGGCCGGGACAATGGGCTGGAAACACCATATATTTT. The full variable domain, rest sourced from reference TRBV25-1 and TRBJ1-3, is EADIYQTPRYLVIGTGKKITLECSQTMGHDKMYWYQQDPGMELHLIHYSYGVNSTEKGDLSSESTVSRIRTEHFPLTLESARPSHTSQYLCASRPGQWAGNTIYFGEGSWLTVV.

Only a few counts were recorded for this clonotype. V gene TRBV6-5 combines with J gene TRBJ1-1; a possible D gene is TRBD1 (6 bases). The germline V gene encodes CDR1 MNHEY and CDR2 SVGAGI. CDR3 length equals 15 residues. The V gene lost 0 bases and the J gene lost 5 bases, with 13 bases spanning the gap. The CDR3 here is CASSYSPGARTEAFF. The CDR3 DNA reads TGTGCCAGCAGTTACTCGCCGGGGGCTAGAACTGAAGCTTTCTTT.

This clonotype came up many times. The chain joins TRBV6-1 to TRBJ2-5, with 8 bases that match TRBD1. Germline CDR1 MNHNS, CDR2 SASEGT. The CDR3 is 14 amino acids. V gave up 3 bases and J gave up 4 bases; unmatched junction bases: 4. CDR3 region: CASSDLTGVETQYF. The CDR3 DNA is TGTGCCAGCAGTGACCTGACAGGGGTAGAGACCCAGTACTTC.

The chain has TRBV12-3 or TRBV12-4 and TRBJ1-1, with D hard to call. V lost 4 bases, J lost 3 bases, and 15 bases lay in between. The CDR3 contains 15 residues. The chain's CDR3 is CASSSKEGVDTEAFF. CDR3 coding DNA: TGTGCCAGCAGTTCGAAAGAAGGTGTAGACACTGAAGCTTTCTTT.

The chain employs TRBV4-1 and TRBJ2-3; 9 nucleotides match TRBD2. The trim removed 2 bases at V and 6 bases at J, leaving 6 bases unmatched. Germline V CDR1 and CDR2: MGHRA, YSYEKL. The length of the CDR3 is 15 residues. The CDR3 protein is CASSQRLAAFDTQYF. The DNA for the CDR3 is TGCGCCAGCAGCCAAAGACTAGCGGCTTTTGATACGCAGTATTTT.

The chain's CDR3 is CASSSANDGYTF. CDR3 bases: TGTGCCAGCAGCTCGGCGAACGATGGCTACACCTTC. This chain links TRBV7-2 with TRBJ1-2; no reliable D call. CDR1 SGHTA and CDR2 FQGNSA come from the germline V gene. The CDR3 totals 12 residues. V lost 4 bases, J lost 6 bases, and 9 bases lay in between.